A selection of T cell receptor beta chains follows, all from one sample in a study of blood T cell repertoires in COVID-19. Data came from immunoSEQ multiplex PCR; TCRdb stores just in-frame clones and leaves some out. The sample yields about 200,000 clones, approximately 88% seen once. Sequencing used PBMCs or T cells enriched from blood (not recorded which). All receptors derive from a woman between 18 and 29 years old who had recovered from COVID-19. CDR3s include the opening cysteine and the closing phenylalanine or tryptophan. Each record gives: clone size, V gene, J gene, D gene, CDR3 DNA, CDR3 protein. D genes are given only for firm matches. Some rows mark clone size as missing; the rest say once, few, many or name a class of expanded clone.

NA,TRBV6-5,TRBJ2-7,TRBD1,TGTGCCAGTCAGACCGGGACAGGGGCCTACGAGCAGTACTTC,CASQTGTGAYEQYF
once,TRBV6-5,TRBJ2-7,TRBD2,TGTGCCAGCAGTTCCGGGGGGGCAGTCTCCTACGAGCAGTACTTC,CASSSGGAVSYEQYF
once,TRBV9,TRBJ2-1,NA,TGTGCCAGCAGCCCAAGCCCTAGCTCCTACAATGAGCAGTTCTTC,CASSPSPSSYNEQFF
NA,TRBV5-1,TRBJ1-3,NA,TGCGCCAGCAGCTTGGCCCCCTCGGCCCCCGGGGTCTCAGGAAACACCATATATTTT,CASSLAPSAPGVSGNTIYF
NA,TRBV9,TRBJ1-2,NA,TGTGCCAGCAAACCGGACTATGGCTACACCTTC,CASKPDYGYTF
NA,TRBV7-9,TRBJ1-4,TRBD1,TGTGCCAGCAGCCCAACCAGGACAGGGGATAATGAAAAACTGTTTTTT,CASSPTRTGDNEKLFF
once,TRBV6-5,TRBJ1-1,TRBD1,TGTGCCAGCAGTCAGCAGGGGGCTGGGAACACTGAAGCTTTCTTT,CASSQQGAGNTEAFF
NA,TRBV4-1,TRBJ1-1,TRBD1,TGCGCCAGCAGATCGGGGGGACAGGGAGGATTAGGCACTGAAGCTTTCTTT,CASRSGGQGGLGTEAFF
NA,TRBV28,TRBJ1-1,NA,TGTGCCAGCAGGGTATCCAGGGGGAACACTGAAGCTTTCTTT,CASRVSRGNTEAFF
NA,TRBV10-3,TRBJ2-2,TRBD1,TGTGCCATCAGACCCGGGACAGGGGGGACCGGGGAGCTGTTTTTT,CAIRPGTGGTGELFF